Following are 13 T cell receptor beta chains from one sample sequenced in a study of CD8 T cells in Susac syndrome. Random hexamers were used to reverse transcribe an amount of about 0.45 to 1 ug RNA. TCRdb analysed the immunoSEQ multiplex PCR reads with MiXCR anew, one entry per CDR3 protein. This table holds about 210,000 distinct CDR3 sequences, approximately 95% found once. The source material was CD4+ T cells from PBMCs. These receptors originate from a human donor with multiple sclerosis.

This chain joins TRBV12-3 or TRBV12-4 and TRBJ2-3; D gene ambiguous. Trimming removed 1 base at V and 1 base at J, with 9 bases between. CDR3 size: 15 residues. CDR3 protein: CASSLGSGRTDTQYF. The CDR3 nucleotides are TGTGCCAGCAGTTTAGGGTCAGGACGCACAGATACGCAGTATTTT.

The chain uses TRBV5-1 and TRBJ1-2, with 9 nucleotides matching TRBD1. V gave up 3 bases and J gave up 4 bases; unmatched junction bases: 4. The V gene's germline CDR1 is SGHRS and CDR2 YFSETQ. This CDR3 is 14 amino acids long. The CDR3 DNA is TGCGCCAGCAGCTGGGACAGGGAGACCTATGGCTACACCTTC. It specifies CASSWDRETYGYTF.

The chain recombines TRBV2 with TRBJ1-4; D is undetermined. The germline V gene encodes CDR1 SNHLY and CDR2 FYNNEI. The V gene lost 3 bases and the J gene lost 0 bases, with 11 bases spanning the gap. There are 16 residues in the CDR3. The CDR3 loop reads CASSELSTATNEKLFF. In nucleotides, the CDR3 is TGTGCCAGCAGTGAGCTATCAACGGCAACTAATGAAAAACTGTTTTTT.

The chain recombines TRBV30 with TRBJ2-3; TRBD2 matches at 11 bases. This CDR3 has 14 amino acids. The germline V gene has CDR1 GTSNPN and CDR2 SVGIG (reference sequence). V was pared by 7 bases and J by 8 bases, with 11 bases of the junction left unmatched. Here the CDR3 DNA reads TGTGCCTTTGGGCTAGCGGGGGGCCCAGGTACGCAGTATTTT. Translation: CAFGLAGGPGTQYF. Drawing the rest from reference TRBV30 and TRBJ2-3, the complete variable domain is SQTIHQWPATLVQPVGSPLSLECTVEGTSNPNLYWYRQAAGRGLQLLFYSVGIGQISSEVPQNLSASRPQDRQFILSSKKLLLSDSGFYLCAFGLAGGPGTQYFGPGTRLTVL.

This chain joins TRBV5-1 and TRBJ2-2; weak D call: TRBD2 (6 bases). Deletions cut 0 bases from V and 7 bases from J, with 13 bases between. This CDR3 region has 15 residues. The germline gives CDR1 SGHRS, CDR2 YFSETQ. CDR3 sequence (DNA): TGCGCCAGCAGCTTGGCCGGAGGGGTTAACGGGGAGCTGTTTTTT. Encoded protein: CASSLAGGVNGELFF.

The V call is TRBV7-9, the J call TRBJ1-4; no clear D gene. Trimming cost V 2 bases and J 8 bases, with 12 bases left between them. CDR1 and CDR2 from the germline V gene are SEHNR and FQNEAQ (reference sequence). The CDR3 loop spans 14 amino acids. CDR3 region: CASSLLRDLEKLFF. The CDR3 DNA reads TGTGCCAGCAGCTTATTACGAGACCTCGAAAAACTGTTTTTT.

The chain uses TRBV4-1 and TRBJ1-1, with D possibly TRBD1 on 5 matching bases. CDR1 is MGHRA and CDR2 is YSYEKL in the germline V gene. The V and J ends lost 0 bases and 1 base respectively, with 12 bases between them. CDR3 length: 16 residues. Here the CDR3 reads CASSQEKGQGNTEAFF. CDR3 nucleotides: TGCGCCAGCAGCCAAGAAAAAGGTCAGGGGAACACTGAAGCTTTCTTT.

This clonotype was found a few times. The rearrangement links TRBV20-1 to TRBJ2-1, with D perhaps matching TRBD1 (6 bases). CDR1 DFQATT and CDR2 SNEGSKA come from the germline V gene (reference sequence). This CDR3 contains 14 residues. The V end lost 2 bases, the J end lost 0 bases, and 8 bases lay between the germline ends. CDR3 coding DNA: TGCAGTGCTAGACAGGGGAGCTCCTACAATGAGCAGTTCTTC. This translates into CSARQGSSYNEQFF.

V gene TRBV12-3 or TRBV12-4 combines with J gene TRBJ2-1, with D possibly being TRBD2 (7 bases). The CDR3 consists of 14 residues. V was shortened by 0 bases and J by 12 bases, with 15 bases between the two germline ends. The CDR3 region has the DNA TGTGCCAGCAGTTTAGCGGGGGGGCCGGGTAGGCAGTTCTTC. Translating gives CASSLAGGPGRQFF.

This chain joins TRBV20-1 and TRBJ2-7; D might be TRBD2 (6 bases). The CDR3 is 11 amino acids. CDR1 and CDR2 (germline): DFQATT, SNEGSKA (reference sequence). Trimming shortened V by 6 bases and J by 3 bases, and 9 bases separated the two germline ends. CDR3 nucleotides: TGCAGTGCCTCGACTAGCTACGAGCAGTACTTC. Its translation is CSASTSYEQYF.

For the CDR3, the DNA is TGTGCCACCCAGGGACAGGGGAAGGGCAATGAGCAGTTCTTC. Its translation: CATQGQGKGNEQFF. This chain uses TRBV10-3 with TRBJ2-1, with 10 nucleotides matching TRBD1. V was pared by 10 bases and J by 6 bases, with 9 bases of the junction left unmatched. Germline CDR1 ENHRY, CDR2 SYGVKD. This CDR3 has 14 residues.

V and J are TRBV30 and TRBJ1-1; D remains ambiguous. There are 15 residues in the CDR3. V lost 0 bases and J lost 0, with 11 bases in between. Per germline, CDR1 GTSNPN and CDR2 SVGIG (reference sequence). The chain's CDR3 is CAWSVGSLLNTEAFF. CDR3 coding DNA: TGTGCCTGGAGTGTAGGTTCCCTACTGAACACTGAAGCTTTCTTT.

V gene TRBV20-1 combines with J gene TRBJ1-6; D is possibly TRBD1 (6 bases). In germline, CDR1 is DFQATT, CDR2 SNEGSKA (reference sequence). There are 12 residues in the CDR3. Here the CDR3 DNA reads TGCAGCACCGGGACACTGAATTCACCCCTCCACTTT. It translates to CSTGTLNSPLHF.